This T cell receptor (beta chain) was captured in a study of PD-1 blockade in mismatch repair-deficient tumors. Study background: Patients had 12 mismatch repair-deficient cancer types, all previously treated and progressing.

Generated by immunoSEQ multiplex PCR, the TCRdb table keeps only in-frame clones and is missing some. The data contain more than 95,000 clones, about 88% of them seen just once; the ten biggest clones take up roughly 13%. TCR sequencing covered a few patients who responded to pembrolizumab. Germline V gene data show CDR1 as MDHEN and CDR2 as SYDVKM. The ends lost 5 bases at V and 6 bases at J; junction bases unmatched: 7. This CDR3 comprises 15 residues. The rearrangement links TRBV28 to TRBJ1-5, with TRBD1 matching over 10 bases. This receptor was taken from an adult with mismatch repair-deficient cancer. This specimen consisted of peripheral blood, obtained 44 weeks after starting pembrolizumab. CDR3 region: CASSPGQGLGQPQHF. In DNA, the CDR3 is TGTGCCAGCAGTCCGGGACAGGGGTTAGGTCAGCCCCAGCATTTT.